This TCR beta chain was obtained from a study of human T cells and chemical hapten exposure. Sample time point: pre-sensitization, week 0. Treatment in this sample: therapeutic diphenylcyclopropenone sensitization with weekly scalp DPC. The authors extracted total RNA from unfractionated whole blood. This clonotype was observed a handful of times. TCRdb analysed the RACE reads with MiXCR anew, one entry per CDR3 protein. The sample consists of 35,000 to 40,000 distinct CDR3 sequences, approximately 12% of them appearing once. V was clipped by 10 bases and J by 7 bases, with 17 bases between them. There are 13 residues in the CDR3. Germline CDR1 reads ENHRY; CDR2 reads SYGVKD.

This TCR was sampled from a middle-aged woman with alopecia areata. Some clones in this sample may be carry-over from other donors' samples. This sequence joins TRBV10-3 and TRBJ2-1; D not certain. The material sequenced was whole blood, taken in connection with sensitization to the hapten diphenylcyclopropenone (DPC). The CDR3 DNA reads TGTGCCACGGCTTTCGAGGCAAAGAATGAGCAGTTCTTC. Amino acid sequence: CATAFEAKNEQFF.